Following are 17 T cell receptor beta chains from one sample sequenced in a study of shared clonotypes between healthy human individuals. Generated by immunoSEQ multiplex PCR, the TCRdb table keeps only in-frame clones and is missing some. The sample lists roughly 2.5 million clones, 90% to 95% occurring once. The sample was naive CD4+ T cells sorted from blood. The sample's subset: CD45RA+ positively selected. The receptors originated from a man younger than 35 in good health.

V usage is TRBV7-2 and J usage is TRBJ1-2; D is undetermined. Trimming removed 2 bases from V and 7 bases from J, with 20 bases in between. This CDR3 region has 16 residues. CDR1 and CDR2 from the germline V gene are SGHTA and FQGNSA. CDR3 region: CASSLSRAATMIGYTF. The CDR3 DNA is TGTGCCAGCAGCTTAAGCAGAGCTGCCACTATGATTGGCTACACCTTC.

CDR3 bases: TGCGCCAGCAGCAGACTAAGCGGACCTAGCACAGATACGCAGTATTTT. It encodes CASSRLSGPSTDTQYF. The chain is built from TRBV5-1 and TRBJ2-3; perhaps TRBD2 as D (5 bases). Trimming cost V 4 bases and J 0 bases, with 15 bases left between them. Germline V CDR1 and CDR2: SGHRS, YFSETQ. There are 16 residues in the CDR3.

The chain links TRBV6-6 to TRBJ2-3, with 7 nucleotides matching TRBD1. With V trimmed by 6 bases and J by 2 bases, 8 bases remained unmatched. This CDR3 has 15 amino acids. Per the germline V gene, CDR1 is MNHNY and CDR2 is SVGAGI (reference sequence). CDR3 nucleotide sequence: TGTGCCAGCAGAGGACAGGCGGCCTCCACAGATACGCAGTATTTT. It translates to CASRGQAASTDTQYF.

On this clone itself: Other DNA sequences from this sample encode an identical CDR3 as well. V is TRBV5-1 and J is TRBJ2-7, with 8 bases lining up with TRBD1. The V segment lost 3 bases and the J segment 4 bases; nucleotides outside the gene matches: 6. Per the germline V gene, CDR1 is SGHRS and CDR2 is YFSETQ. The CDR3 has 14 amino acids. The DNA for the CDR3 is TGCGCCAGCAGCTCCGGGACAGGTCGATACGAGCAGTACTTC. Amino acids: CASSSGTGRYEQYF.

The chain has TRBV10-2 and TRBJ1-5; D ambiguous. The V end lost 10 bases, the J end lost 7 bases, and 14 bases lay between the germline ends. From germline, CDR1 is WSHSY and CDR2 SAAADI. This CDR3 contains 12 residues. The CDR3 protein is CATQLDGQPQHF. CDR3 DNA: TGCGCCACTCAGCTCGACGGACAGCCCCAGCATTTT.

CDR3 DNA: TGTGCCAGCAGCATTAGCGGGAGGGAGCCAGATACGCAGTATTTT. Residues: CASSISGREPDTQYF. The V gene is TRBV9, the J gene TRBJ2-3, with 11 bases matching TRBD2. The V segment lost 4 bases and the J segment 4 bases; nucleotides outside the gene matches: 5. The CDR3 extends over 15 amino acids. Per germline, CDR1 SGDLS and CDR2 YYNGEE.

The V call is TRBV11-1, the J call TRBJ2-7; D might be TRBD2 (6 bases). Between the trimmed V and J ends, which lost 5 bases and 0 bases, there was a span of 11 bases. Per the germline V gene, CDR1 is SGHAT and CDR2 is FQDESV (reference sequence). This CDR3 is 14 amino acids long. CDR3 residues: CASSLLGGSYEQYF. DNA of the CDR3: TGTGCCAGCAGCCTCCTGGGGGGCTCCTACGAGCAGTACTTC.

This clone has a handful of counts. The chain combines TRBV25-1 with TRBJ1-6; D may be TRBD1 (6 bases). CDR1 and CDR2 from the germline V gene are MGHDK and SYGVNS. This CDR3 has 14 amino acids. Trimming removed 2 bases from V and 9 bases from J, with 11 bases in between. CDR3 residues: CASSEPGQSSPLHF. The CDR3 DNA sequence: TGTGCCAGCAGTGAACCCGGACAGAGTTCACCCCTCCACTTT.

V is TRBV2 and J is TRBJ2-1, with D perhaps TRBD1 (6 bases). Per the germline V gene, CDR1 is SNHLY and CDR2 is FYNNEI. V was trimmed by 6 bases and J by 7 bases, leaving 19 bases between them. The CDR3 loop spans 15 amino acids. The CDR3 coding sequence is TGTGCCAGCAGCCAACAGGGAATTGATTGGAATGAGCAGTTCTTC. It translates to CASSQQGIDWNEQFF.

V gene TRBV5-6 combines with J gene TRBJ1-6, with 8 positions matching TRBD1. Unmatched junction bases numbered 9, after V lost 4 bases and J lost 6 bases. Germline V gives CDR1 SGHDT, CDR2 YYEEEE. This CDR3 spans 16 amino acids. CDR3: CASSPDRGVGNSPLHF. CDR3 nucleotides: TGTGCCAGCAGCCCAGACAGGGGCGTTGGTAATTCACCCCTCCACTTT.

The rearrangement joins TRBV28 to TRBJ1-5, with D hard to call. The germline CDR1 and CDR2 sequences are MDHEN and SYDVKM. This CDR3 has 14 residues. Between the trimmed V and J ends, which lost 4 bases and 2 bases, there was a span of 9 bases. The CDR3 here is CASSSIRGNQPQHF. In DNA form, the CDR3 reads TGTGCCAGCAGTTCGATTCGAGGCAATCAGCCCCAGCATTTT.

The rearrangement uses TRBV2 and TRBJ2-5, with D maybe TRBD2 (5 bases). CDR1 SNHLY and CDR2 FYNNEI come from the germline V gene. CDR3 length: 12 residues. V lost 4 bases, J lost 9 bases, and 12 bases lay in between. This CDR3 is CASSVPSGSQYF. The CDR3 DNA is TGTGCCAGCAGTGTACCCAGCGGATCCCAGTACTTC. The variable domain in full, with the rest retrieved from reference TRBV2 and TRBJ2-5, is EPEVTQTPSHQVTQMGQEVILRCVPISNHLYFYWYRQILGQKVEFLVSFYNNEISEKSEIFDDQFSVERPDGSNFTLKIRSTKLEDSAMYFCASSVPSGSQYFGPGTRLLVL.

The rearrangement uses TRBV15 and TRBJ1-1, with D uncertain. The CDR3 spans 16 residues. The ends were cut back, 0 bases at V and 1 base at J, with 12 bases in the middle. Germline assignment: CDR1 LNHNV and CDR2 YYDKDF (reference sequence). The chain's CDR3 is CATSRDLTYKNTEAFF. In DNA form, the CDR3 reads TGTGCCACCAGCAGAGATCTTACGTACAAGAACACTGAAGCTTTCTTT.

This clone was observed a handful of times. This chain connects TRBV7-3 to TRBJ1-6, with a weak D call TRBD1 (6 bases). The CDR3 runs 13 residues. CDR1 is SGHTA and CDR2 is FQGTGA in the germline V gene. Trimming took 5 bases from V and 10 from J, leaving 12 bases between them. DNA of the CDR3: TGTGCCAGCAGCCGGGACATCCGATCACCCCTCCACTTT. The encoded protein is CASSRDIRSPLHF. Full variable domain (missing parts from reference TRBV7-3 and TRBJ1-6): GAGVSQTPSNKVTEKGKYVELRCDPISGHTALYWYRQSLGQGPEFLIYFQGTGAADDSGLPNDRFFAVRPEGSVSTLKIQRTERGDSAVYLCASSRDIRSPLHFGNGTRLTVT.

CDR3 region: CAIATGSTLNVEKLFF. Here the CDR3 DNA reads TGTGCCATCGCGACAGGATCTACCTTGAACGTTGAAAAACTGTTTTTT. This sequence joins TRBV7-9 and TRBJ1-4, with a possible D match to TRBD1 (6 bases). Per germline, CDR1 SEHNR and CDR2 FQNEAQ (reference sequence). V lost 10 bases and J lost 7, with 25 bases in between. CDR3 length: 16 residues.

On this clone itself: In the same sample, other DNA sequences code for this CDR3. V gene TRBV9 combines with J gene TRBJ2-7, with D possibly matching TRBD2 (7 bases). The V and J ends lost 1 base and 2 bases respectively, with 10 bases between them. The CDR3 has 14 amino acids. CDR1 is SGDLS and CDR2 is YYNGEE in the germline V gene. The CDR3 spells CASSVTGTTYEQYF. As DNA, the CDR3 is TGTGCCAGCAGCGTAACAGGGACTACCTACGAGCAGTACTTC. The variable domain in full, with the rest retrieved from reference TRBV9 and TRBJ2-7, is DSGVTQTPKHLITATGQRVTLRCSPRSGDLSVYWYQQSLDQGLQFLIQYYNGEERAKGNILERFSAQQFPDLHSELNLSSLELGDSALYFCASSVTGTTYEQYFGPGTRLTVT.

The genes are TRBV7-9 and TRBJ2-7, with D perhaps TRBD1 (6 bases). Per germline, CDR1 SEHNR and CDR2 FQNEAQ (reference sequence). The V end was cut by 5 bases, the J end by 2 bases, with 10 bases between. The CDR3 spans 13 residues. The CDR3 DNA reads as TGTGCCAGCAGCCAGGGGTCACCCTACGAGCAGTACTTC. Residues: CASSQGSPYEQYF. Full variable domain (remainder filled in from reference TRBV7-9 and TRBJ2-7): DTGVSQNPRHKITKRGQNVTFRCDPISEHNRLYWYRQTLGQGPEFLTYFQNEAQLEKSRLLSDRFSAERPKGSFSTLEIQRTEQGDSAMYLCASSQGSPYEQYFGPGTRLTVT.